This T cell receptor beta chain was captured by sequencing in a study of T cell clonotyping in hematopoietic cell transplantation. Across the study: Recipient samples before transplant were obtained post-cytoreduction.

Study-level findings and limits: Recipient TCR diversity dropped after transplant; expanded clonotypes rose from day 30 to 180. At the given depth, recipient repertoires were over 95% de novo clonotypes.

Comment on this clone: Its antigen is currently unknown.

The method was immunoSEQ multiplex PCR; TCRdb's version includes in-frame clones alone and lacks a portion of them. Of about 49,000 clones in the sample, 65% to 90% were seen once. Time point here: recipient sample about 28 days before transplant, after cytoreduction. Per the germline V gene, CDR1 is MDHEN and CDR2 is SYDVKM. This CDR3 has 13 residues. Deletions cut 3 bases from V and 4 bases from J, with 9 bases between. This receptor was taken from a man aged 55 to 70 with biphenotypic leukemia. Some clones in this sample may be carry-over from other donors' samples. The chain combines TRBV28 with TRBJ1-2; the D gene is possibly TRBD1 (5 bases). Here the sequenced sample was peripheral blood mononuclear cells, taken before stem cell transplant. The CDR3 sequence is CASSLAGAYGYTF. In nucleotides, the CDR3 is TGTGCCAGCAGTTTGGCCGGGGCCTATGGCTACACCTTC.